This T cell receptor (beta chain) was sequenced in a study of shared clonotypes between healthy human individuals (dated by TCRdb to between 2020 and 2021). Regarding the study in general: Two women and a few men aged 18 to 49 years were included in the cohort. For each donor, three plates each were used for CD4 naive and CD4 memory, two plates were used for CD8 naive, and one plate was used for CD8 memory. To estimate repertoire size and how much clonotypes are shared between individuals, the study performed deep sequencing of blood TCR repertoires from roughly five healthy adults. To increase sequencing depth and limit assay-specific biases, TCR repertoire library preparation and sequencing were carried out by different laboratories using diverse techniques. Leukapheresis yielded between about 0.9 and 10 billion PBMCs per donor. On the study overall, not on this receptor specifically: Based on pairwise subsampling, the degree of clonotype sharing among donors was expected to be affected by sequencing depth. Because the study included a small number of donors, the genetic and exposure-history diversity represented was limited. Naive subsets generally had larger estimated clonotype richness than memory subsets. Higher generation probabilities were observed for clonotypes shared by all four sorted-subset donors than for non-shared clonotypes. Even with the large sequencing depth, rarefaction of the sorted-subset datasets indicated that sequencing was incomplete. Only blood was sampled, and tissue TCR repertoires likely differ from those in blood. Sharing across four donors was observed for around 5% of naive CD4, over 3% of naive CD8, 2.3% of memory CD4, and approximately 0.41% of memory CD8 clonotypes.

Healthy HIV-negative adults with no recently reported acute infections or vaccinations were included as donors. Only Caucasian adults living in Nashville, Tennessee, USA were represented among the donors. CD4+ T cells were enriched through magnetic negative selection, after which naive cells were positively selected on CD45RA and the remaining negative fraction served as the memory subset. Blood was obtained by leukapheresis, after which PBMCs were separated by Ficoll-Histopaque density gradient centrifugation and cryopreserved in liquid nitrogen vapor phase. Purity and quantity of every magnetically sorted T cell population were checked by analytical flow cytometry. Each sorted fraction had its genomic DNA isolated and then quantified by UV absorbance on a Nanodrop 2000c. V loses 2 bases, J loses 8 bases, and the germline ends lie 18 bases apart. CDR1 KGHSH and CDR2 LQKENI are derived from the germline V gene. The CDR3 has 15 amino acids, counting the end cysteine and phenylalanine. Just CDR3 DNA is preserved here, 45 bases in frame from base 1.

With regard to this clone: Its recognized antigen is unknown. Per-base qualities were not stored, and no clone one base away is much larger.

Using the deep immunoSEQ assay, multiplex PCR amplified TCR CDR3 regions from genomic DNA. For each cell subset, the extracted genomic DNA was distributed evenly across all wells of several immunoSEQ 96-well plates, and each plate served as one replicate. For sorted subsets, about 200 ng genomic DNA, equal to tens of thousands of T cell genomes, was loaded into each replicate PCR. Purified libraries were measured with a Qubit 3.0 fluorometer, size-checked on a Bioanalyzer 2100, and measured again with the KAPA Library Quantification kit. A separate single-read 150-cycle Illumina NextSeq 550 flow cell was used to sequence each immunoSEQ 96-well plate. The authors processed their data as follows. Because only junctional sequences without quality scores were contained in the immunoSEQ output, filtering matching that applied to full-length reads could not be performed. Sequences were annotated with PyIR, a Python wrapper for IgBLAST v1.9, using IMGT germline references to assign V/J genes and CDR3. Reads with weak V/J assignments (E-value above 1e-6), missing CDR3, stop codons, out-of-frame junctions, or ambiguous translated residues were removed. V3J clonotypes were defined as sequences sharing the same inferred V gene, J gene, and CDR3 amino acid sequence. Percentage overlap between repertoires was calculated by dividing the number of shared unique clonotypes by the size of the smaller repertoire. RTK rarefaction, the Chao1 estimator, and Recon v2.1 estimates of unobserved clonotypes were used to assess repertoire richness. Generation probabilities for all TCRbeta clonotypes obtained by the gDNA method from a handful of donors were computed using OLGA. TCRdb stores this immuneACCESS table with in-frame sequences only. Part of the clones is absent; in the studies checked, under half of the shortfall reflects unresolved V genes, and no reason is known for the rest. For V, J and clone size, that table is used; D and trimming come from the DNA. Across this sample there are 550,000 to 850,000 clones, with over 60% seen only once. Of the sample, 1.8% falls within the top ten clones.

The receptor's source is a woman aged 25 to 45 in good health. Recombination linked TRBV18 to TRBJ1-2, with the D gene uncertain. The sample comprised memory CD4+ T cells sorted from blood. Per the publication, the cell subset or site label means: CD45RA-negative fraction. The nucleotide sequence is TGTGCCAGCTCACCAACTGAACAGAACTCCAGAGGCTACACCTTC. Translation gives CASSPTEQNSRGYTF.